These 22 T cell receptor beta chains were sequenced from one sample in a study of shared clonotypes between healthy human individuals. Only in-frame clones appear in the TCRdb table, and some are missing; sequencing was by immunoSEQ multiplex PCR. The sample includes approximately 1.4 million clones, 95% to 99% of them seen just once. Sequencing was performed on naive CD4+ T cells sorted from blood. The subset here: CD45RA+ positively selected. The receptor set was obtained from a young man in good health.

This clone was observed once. CDR3 bases: TGTGCCAGCAGTGAAGTAAAACTGCCCCTCTACGAGCAGTACTTC. Translating gives CASSEVKLPLYEQYF. The chain joins TRBV2 to TRBJ2-7; D gene uncertain. V lost 1 base and J lost 3, with 13 bases in between. In germline, CDR1 is SNHLY, CDR2 FYNNEI. This CDR3 spans 15 amino acids.

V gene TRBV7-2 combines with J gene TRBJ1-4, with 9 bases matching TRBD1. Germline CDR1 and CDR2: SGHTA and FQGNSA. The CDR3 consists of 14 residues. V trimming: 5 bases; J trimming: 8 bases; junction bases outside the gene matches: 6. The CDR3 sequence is CASSPDRGGEKLFF. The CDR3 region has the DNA TGTGCCAGCAGCCCGGACAGGGGAGGCGAAAAACTGTTTTTT.

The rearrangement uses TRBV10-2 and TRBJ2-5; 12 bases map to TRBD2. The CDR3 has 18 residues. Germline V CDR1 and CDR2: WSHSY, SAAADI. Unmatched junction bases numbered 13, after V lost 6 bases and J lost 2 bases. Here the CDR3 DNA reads TGCGCCAGCAGGGGACTAGCGGGTCTCTTAGGGGTGCAAGAGACCCAGTACTTC. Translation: CASRGLAGLLGVQETQYF.

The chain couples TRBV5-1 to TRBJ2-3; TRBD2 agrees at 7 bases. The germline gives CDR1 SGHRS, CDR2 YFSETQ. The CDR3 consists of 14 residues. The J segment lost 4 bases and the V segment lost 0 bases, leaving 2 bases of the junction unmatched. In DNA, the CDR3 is TGCGCCAGCAGCTTGGATAGCGGGCCAGATACGCAGTATTTT. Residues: CASSLDSGPDTQYF.

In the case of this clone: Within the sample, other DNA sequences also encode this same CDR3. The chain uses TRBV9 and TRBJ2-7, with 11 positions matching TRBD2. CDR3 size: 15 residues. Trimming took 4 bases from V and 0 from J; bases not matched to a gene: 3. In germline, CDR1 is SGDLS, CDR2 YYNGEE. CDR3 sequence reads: CASSRTSGSSYEQYF. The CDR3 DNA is TGTGCCAGCAGCAGGACTAGCGGGTCCTCCTACGAGCAGTACTTC.

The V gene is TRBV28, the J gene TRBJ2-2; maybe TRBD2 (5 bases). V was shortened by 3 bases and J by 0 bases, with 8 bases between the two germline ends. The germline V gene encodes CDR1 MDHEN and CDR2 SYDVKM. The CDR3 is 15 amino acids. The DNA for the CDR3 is TGTGCCAGCAGTTTCAAGACTACGAACACCGGGGAGCTGTTTTTT. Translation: CASSFKTTNTGELFF.

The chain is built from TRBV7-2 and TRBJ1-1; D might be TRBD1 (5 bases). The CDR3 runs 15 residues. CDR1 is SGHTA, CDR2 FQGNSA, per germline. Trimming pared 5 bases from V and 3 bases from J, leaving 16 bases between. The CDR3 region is CASSREGQLDTEAFF. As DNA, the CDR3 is TGTGCCAGCAGCAGAGAGGGGCAGTTGGACACTGAAGCTTTCTTT. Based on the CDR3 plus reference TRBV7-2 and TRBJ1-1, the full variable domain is GAGVSQSPSNKVTEKGKDVELRCDPISGHTALYWYRQSLGQGLEFLIYFQGNSAPDKSGLPSDRFSAERTGGSVSTLTIQRTQQEDSAVYLCASSREGQLDTEAFFGQGTRLTVV.

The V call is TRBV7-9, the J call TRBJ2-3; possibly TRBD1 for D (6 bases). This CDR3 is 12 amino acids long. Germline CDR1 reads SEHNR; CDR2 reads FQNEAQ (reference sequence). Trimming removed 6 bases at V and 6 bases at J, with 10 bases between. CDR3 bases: TGTGCCAGCAGACGAACAGGGGATACGCAGTATTTT. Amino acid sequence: CASRRTGDTQYF. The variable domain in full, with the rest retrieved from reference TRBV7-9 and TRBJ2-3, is DTGVSQNPRHKITKRGQNVTFRCDPISEHNRLYWYRQTLGQGPEFLTYFQNEAQLEKSRLLSDRFSAERPKGSFSTLEIQRTEQGDSAMYLCASRRTGDTQYFGPGTRLTVL.

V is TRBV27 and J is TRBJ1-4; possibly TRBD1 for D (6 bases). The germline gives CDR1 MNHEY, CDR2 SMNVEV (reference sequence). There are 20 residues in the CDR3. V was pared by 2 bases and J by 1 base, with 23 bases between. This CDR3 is CASSLSRGTGLGETNEKLFF. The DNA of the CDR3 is TGTGCCAGCAGTTTAAGTAGGGGGACGGGGCTTGGTGAAACTAATGAAAAACTGTTTTTT.

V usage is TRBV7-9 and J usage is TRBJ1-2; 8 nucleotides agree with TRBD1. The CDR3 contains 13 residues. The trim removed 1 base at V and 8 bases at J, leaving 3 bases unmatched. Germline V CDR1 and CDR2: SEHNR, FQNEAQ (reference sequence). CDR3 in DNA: TGTGCCAGCAGCTTAGAGACAGGGGACGGCTACACCTTC. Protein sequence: CASSLETGDGYTF.

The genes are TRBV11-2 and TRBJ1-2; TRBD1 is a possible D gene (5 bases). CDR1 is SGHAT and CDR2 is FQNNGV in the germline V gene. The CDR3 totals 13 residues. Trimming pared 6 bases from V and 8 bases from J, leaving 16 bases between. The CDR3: CASRVEGIVGYTF. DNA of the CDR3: TGTGCCAGCAGGGTAGAGGGGATCGTGGGCTACACCTTC.

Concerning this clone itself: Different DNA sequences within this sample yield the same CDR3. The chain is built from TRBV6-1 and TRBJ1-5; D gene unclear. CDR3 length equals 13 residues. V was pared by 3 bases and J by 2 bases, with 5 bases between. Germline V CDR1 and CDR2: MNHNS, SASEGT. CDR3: CASSEVRNQPQHF. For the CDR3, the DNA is TGTGCCAGCAGTGAGGTTCGCAATCAGCCCCAGCATTTT.

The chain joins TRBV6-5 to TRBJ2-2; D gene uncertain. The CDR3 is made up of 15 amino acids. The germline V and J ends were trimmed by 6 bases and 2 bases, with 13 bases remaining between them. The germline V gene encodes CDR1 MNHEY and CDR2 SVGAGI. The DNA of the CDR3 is TGTGCCAGCAGCCCGGAGTTCCTTAACACCGGGGAGCTGTTTTTT. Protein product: CASSPEFLNTGELFF.

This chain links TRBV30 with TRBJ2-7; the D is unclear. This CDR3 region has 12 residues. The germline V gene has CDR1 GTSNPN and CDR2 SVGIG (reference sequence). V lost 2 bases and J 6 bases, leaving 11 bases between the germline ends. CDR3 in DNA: TGTGCCTGGAGTAGGCTGTCACTCGAGCAGTACTTC. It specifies CAWSRLSLEQYF.

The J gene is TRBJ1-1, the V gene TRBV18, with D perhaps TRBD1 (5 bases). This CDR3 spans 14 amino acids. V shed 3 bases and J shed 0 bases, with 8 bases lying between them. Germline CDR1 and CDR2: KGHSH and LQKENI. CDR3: CASSPPRVNTEAFF. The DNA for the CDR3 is TGTGCCAGCTCACCTCCCAGGGTGAACACTGAAGCTTTCTTT.

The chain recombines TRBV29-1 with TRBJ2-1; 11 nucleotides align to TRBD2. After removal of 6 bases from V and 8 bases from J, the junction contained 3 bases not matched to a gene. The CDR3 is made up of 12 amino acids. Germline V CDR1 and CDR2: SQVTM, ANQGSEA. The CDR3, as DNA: TGCAGCGTACTAGCGGGAGTATATGAGCAGTTCTTC. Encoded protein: CSVLAGVYEQFF.

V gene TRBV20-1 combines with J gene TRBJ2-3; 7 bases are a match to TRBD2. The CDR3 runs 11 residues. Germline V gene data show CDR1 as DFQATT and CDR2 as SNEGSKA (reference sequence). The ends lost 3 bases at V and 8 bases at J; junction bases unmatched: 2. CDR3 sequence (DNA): TGCAGTGCTAGTTGGGGGGGTACGCAGTATTTT. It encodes CSASWGGTQYF.

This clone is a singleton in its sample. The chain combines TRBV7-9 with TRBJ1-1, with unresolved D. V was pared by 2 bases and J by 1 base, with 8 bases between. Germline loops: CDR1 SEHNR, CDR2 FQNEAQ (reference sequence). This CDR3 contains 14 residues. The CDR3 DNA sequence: TGTGCCAGCAGCTTATTTACCCAGAACACTGAAGCTTTCTTT. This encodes CASSLFTQNTEAFF.

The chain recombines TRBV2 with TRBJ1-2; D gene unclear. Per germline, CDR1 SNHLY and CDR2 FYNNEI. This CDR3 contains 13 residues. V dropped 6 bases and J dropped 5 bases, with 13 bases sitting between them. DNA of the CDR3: TGTGCCAGCAGACTTTCAGAGACATATGGCTACACCTTC. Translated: CASRLSETYGYTF.

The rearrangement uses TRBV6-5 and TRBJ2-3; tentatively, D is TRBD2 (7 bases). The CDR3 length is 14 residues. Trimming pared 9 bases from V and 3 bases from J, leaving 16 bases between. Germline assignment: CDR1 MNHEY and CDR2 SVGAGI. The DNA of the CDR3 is TGTGCCAGTTCAACAGGGAGGGCAACAGATACGCAGTATTTT. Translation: CASSTGRATDTQYF.

The CDR3 protein is CAISETSGRGISYEQYF. In nucleotides, the CDR3 is TGTGCCATCAGTGAGACTAGCGGGAGGGGAATATCCTACGAGCAGTACTTC. The genes are TRBV10-3 and TRBJ2-7; 13 nucleotides agree with TRBD2. The CDR3 totals 17 residues. The germline V gene has CDR1 ENHRY and CDR2 SYGVKD. V lost 2 bases and J lost 1; bases outside the gene matches: 5.

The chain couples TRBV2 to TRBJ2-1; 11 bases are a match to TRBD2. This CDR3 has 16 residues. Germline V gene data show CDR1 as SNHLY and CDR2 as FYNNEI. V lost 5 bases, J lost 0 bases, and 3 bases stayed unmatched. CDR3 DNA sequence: TGTGCCAGCAGTTTAGCGGGAGGGGGCTCCTACAATGAGCAGTTCTTC. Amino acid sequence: CASSLAGGGSYNEQFF.